Included here is one TCR beta chain sequence, with context. The length of the CDR3 is 18 residues. This entry comes from a study of technical replicates of blood from a handful of donors. TCRdb's copy holds only in-frame clones and misses some; the assay was immunoSEQ multiplex PCR. The sample has some 76,000 clones; less than 99% are singletons. The J gene is TRBJ1-1, the V gene TRBV21-1; the table's D gene call, TRBD1, was not cross checked with the DNA. TRBV21-1 represents a pseudogene. The source of this sequence is a human donor in good health. Specimen: T cells isolated from PBMCs. CDR3: CASSKFSDGTGINTEAFF. Written as DNA, the CDR3 is TGTGCCAGCAGCAAATTCTCCGACGGAACAGGGATCAACACTGAAGCTTTCTTT.